The rows below give T cell receptor beta chains drawn from one sample of a study of blood T cell repertoires in COVID-19. Produced via immunoSEQ multiplex PCR; TCRdb's table is partial and in-frame only. The profile shows roughly 360,000 clones, around 87% of them singletons. Input material: PBMCs or T cells enriched from blood (not recorded which). Source of these receptors: a man between 25 and 39 years old who had recovered from COVID-19. CDR3s include the opening cysteine and the closing phenylalanine or tryptophan. A D gene is named only where the DNA matches it firmly. The size of a clone is reported for some rows only, either as once, few or many, or as a class for expanded clones.

>once|TRBJ1-1|NA|TRBV7-2
CASSGRMATEAFF
TGTGCCAGCAGCGGCAGGATGGCCACTGAAGCTTTCTTT
>NA|TRBJ1-1|NA|TRBV29-1
CSVREGRITEAFF
TGCAGCGTTCGAGAGGGAAGGATCACTGAAGCTTTCTTT
>NA|TRBJ1-4|TRBD1|TRBV4-1
CASSQGQGAFSGEKLFF
TGCGCCAGCAGCCAGGGACAGGGGGCGTTCTCCGGGGAAAAACTGTTTTTT
>NA|TRBJ2-7|TRBD2|TRBV9
CASSVSGGSSYEQYF
TGTGCCAGCAGTGTTAGCGGGGGGAGCTCCTACGAGCAGTACTTC
>NA|TRBJ1-3|NA|TRBV7-9
CASSTPFGGASGNTIYF
TGTGCCAGCAGCACACCCTTTGGAGGGGCCTCTGGAAACACCATATATTTT
>NA|TRBJ2-1|TRBD1|TRBV7-9
CASSPRPGDRGRNEQFF
TGTGCCAGCAGCCCCCGTCCGGGGGACAGGGGGCGCAATGAGCAGTTCTTC
>NA|TRBJ2-7|NA|TRBV7-9
CASSLDRVPLEQYF
TGTGCCAGCAGCTTAGACAGGGTCCCACTCGAGCAGTACTTC
>NA|TRBJ2-2|NA|TRBV27
CASKTGNTGELFF
TGTGCCAGCAAGACAGGGAACACCGGGGAGCTGTTTTTT
>NA|TRBJ2-5|NA|TRBV6-5
CASSSRTGETQYF
TGTGCCAGCAGTAGTCGTACCGGGGAGACCCAGTACTTC
>NA|TRBJ1-1|TRBD1|TRBV7-7
CASSLQGLALMNTEAFF
TGTGCCAGCAGCCTACAGGGGCTGGCGTTGATGAACACTGAAGCTTTCTTT
>NA|TRBJ2-1|NA|TRBV11-2
CASSLSGGINEQFF
TGTGCCAGCAGCTTAAGTGGGGGGATCAATGAGCAGTTCTTC
>NA|TRBJ2-7|NA|TRBV23-1
CASSHITGTDYSYEQYF
TGCGCCAGCAGTCATATTACCGGGACGGACTACTCCTACGAGCAGTACTTC
>NA|TRBJ1-1|NA|TRBV12-3/TRBV12-4
CASRPGGFTEAFF
TGTGCCAGCAGACCGGGAGGATTCACTGAAGCTTTCTTT
>NA|TRBJ1-1|NA|TRBV7-3
CASSFEGANTEAFF
TGTGCCAGCAGCTTCGAAGGGGCGAACACTGAAGCTTTCTTT
>NA|TRBJ2-3|TRBD2|TRBV29-1
CSVDRGGYTQYF
TGCAGCGTTGATCGGGGGGGCTATACGCAGTATTTT
>once|TRBJ1-5|TRBD1|TRBV9
CASRGDRDNQPQHF
TGTGCCAGCAGGGGGGACAGGGACAATCAGCCCCAGCATTTT
>NA|TRBJ1-5|TRBD1|TRBV3-1/TRBV3-2
CASSRTTGVQPQHF
TGTGCCAGCAGCCGAACGACAGGGGTCCAGCCCCAGCATTTT
>NA|TRBJ2-7|TRBD1|TRBV4-3
CASSQDHGYRGSYEQYF
TGCGCCAGCAGCCAAGATCATGGGTACAGGGGAAGCTACGAGCAGTACTTC
>NA|TRBJ1-4|TRBD1|TRBV12-5
CASGWTGRDEKLFF
TGTGCTAGTGGCTGGACAGGGAGGGATGAAAAACTGTTTTTT
>NA|TRBJ2-5|NA|TRBV15
CATSRPGETQYF
TGTGCCACCAGCAGACCCGGAGAGACCCAGTACTTC
>NA|TRBJ2-7|NA|TRBV7-9
CASSFGRGVHEQYF
TGTGCCAGCAGCTTCGGCAGGGGCGTACACGAGCAGTACTTC
>few|TRBJ1-5|NA|TRBV5-6
CASSYTGTLQRRRQPQHF
TGTGCCAGCAGCTATACCGGGACTTTACAACGGCGTCGTCAGCCCCAGCATTTT
>NA|TRBJ1-4|NA|TRBV30
CAWSVQDEKLFF
TGTGCCTGGAGTGTACAGGATGAAAAACTGTTTTTT
>NA|TRBJ1-3|TRBD1|TRBV2
CASSEARTGGPGNTIYF
TGTGCCAGCAGTGAAGCCAGGACAGGGGGGCCTGGAAACACCATATATTTT
>once|TRBJ2-7|TRBD1|TRBV9
CASSSRGPGEQYF
TGTGCCAGCAGCTCTAGGGGGCCGGGAGAGCAGTACTTC
>NA|TRBJ1-1|NA|TRBV4-1
CASSQVTLGTEAFF
TGCGCCAGCAGCCAAGTGACTCTGGGCACTGAAGCTTTCTTT
>NA|TRBJ2-5|TRBD1|TRBV9
CASSPRDRAETQYF
TGTGCCAGCAGCCCCAGAGACAGGGCAGAGACCCAGTACTTC
>NA|TRBJ1-5|NA|TRBV11-1
CASSSGNQPQHF
TGTGCCAGCAGTTCAGGGAATCAGCCCCAGCATTTT
>NA|TRBJ1-2|TRBD1|TRBV11-2
CASSSRQGTLGNYGYTF
TGTGCCAGCAGCTCCCGACAGGGGACTCTAGGAAACTATGGCTACACCTTC
>NA|TRBJ2-1|NA|TRBV19
CASSILTGNEQFF
TGTGCCAGTAGTATCTTGACGGGGAATGAGCAGTTCTTC
>NA|TRBJ1-1|TRBD1|TRBV5-4
CASSRTGDTEAFF
TGTGCCAGCAGCCGGACAGGGGACACTGAAGCTTTCTTT
>NA|TRBJ1-2|NA|TRBV27
CASSLSGAGGLIYGYTF
TGTGCCAGCAGTTTATCGGGCGCTGGTGGGCTTATCTATGGCTACACCTTC
>NA|TRBJ2-7|NA|TRBV25-1
CASRQGSYEQYF
TGTGCCAGCAGACAGGGCTCCTACGAGCAGTACTTC
>NA|TRBJ2-7|NA|TRBV7-9
CASSHGVGESYEQYF
TGTGCCAGCAGCCATGGGGTGGGAGAATCCTACGAGCAGTACTTC
>NA|TRBJ2-6|TRBD2|TRBV14
CASSPGGGPGANVLTF
TGTGCCAGCAGCCCCGGGGGGGGACCTGGGGCCAACGTCCTGACTTTC
>NA|TRBJ2-7|NA|TRBV12-3/TRBV12-4
CASSPFAAGEQYF
TGTGCCAGCAGTCCCTTCGCCGCGGGCGAGCAGTACTTC
>NA|TRBJ1-5|TRBD1|TRBV3-1/TRBV3-2
CASSTDPTGAGSNQPQHF
TGTGCCAGCAGCACCGATCCGACAGGGGCTGGAAGCAATCAGCCCCAGCATTTT
>NA|TRBJ1-3|NA|TRBV27
CASSLYRDGNTIYF
TGTGCCAGCAGTTTATACAGGGATGGAAACACCATATATTTT
>NA|TRBJ1-2|TRBD1|TRBV11-2
CASSFRQGEALNYGYTF
TGTGCCAGCAGCTTTCGACAGGGGGAGGCCTTAAACTATGGCTACACCTTC
>NA|TRBJ1-5|NA|TRBV30
CAWSPGLQPQHF
TGTGCCTGGAGCCCGGGATTGCAGCCCCAGCATTTT
>NA|TRBJ2-1|TRBD1|TRBV13
CASSPQGQGSVVF
TGTGCCAGCAGCCCTCAAGGACAGGGTTCGGTGGTCTTC
>NA|TRBJ1-1|NA|TRBV6-5
CASSTGQGTGEAFF
TGTGCCAGCAGTACGGGCCAGGGGACGGGTGAAGCTTTCTTT
>NA|TRBJ1-2|TRBD1|TRBV28
CASWGQRYVGYTF
TGTGCCAGCTGGGGACAGCGGTATGTAGGCTACACCTTC
>NA|TRBJ2-1|TRBD1|TRBV10-3
CAISVEWTGAYNEQFF
TGTGCCATCAGTGTGGAATGGACAGGGGCCTACAATGAGCAGTTCTTC
>NA|TRBJ1-5|NA|TRBV19
CASSTDNYSNQPQHF
TGTGCCAGTAGTACGGACAATTATAGCAATCAGCCCCAGCATTTT
>once|TRBJ1-1|TRBD1|TRBV10-2
CASIRQGVDITEAFF
TGCGCCAGCATCAGACAGGGTGTCGATATCACTGAAGCTTTCTTT
>few|TRBJ2-1|TRBD1|TRBV3-1/TRBV3-2
CASSKRTGEGEQFF
TGTGCCAGCAGCAAAAGGACAGGGGAAGGTGAGCAGTTCTTC
>NA|TRBJ1-2|NA|TRBV29-1
CSVGTEGYGYTF
TGCAGCGTGGGGACGGAGGGGTATGGCTACACCTTC
>NA|TRBJ1-1|NA|TRBV6-2/TRBV6-3
CASSYREGTEAFF
TGTGCCAGCAGTTACAGGGAGGGTACTGAAGCTTTCTTT
>NA|TRBJ1-2|NA|TRBV6-4
CASSPGGVYGYTF
TGTGCCAGCAGCCCCGGGGGGGTCTATGGCTACACCTTC
>NA|TRBJ1-3|NA|TRBV27
CASSRGAGPRSGNTIYF
TGTGCCAGCAGCAGAGGCGCAGGGCCTCGCTCTGGAAACACCATATATTTT
>NA|TRBJ1-2|NA|TRBV5-6
CASSPIVLQAQGYTF
TGTGCCAGCAGCCCTATCGTCCTCCAGGCTCAGGGCTACACCTTC
>NA|TRBJ1-4|NA|TRBV3-1/TRBV3-2
CASSQPGEGEKLFF
TGTGCCAGCAGCCAACCAGGGGAGGGTGAAAAACTGTTTTTT
>NA|TRBJ1-1|NA|TRBV2
CASSVRVNTEAFF
TGTGCCAGCAGTGTTCGGGTGAACACTGAAGCTTTCTTT
>NA|TRBJ1-1|NA|TRBV5-1
CASRVGVGHRDTEAFF
TGCGCCAGTCGCGTTGGGGTGGGGCATAGAGACACTGAAGCTTTCTTT
>NA|TRBJ1-1|NA|TRBV15
CATSRDHRSRVMNTEAFF
TGTGCCACCAGCAGAGATCATCGATCCCGGGTAATGAACACTGAAGCTTTCTTT
>NA|TRBJ1-4|TRBD1|TRBV27
CASSWGQGAANEKLFF
TGTGCCAGCAGTTGGGGACAGGGGGCTGCTAATGAAAAACTGTTTTTT
>NA|TRBJ1-2|TRBD1|TRBV4-2
CASSQAGDRPYGYTF
TGTGCCAGCAGCCAGGCCGGGGACAGACCCTATGGCTACACCTTC
>NA|TRBJ2-7|NA|TRBV5-4
CASSLTGSYEQYF
TGTGCCAGCAGCTTGACTGGTTCTTACGAGCAGTACTTC